This TCR beta chain was documented in a study of shared clonotypes between healthy human individuals. General study points: The represented genetic and exposure-history diversity was limited by the small number of donors. Sharing of clonotypes among donors was expected to vary with sequencing depth.

CDR3 length: 17 amino acids. The junction had 8 bases not matched to a gene; V was cut back by 3 bases and J by 7 bases. CDR1 is LNHDA and CDR2 is SQIVND in the germline V gene (reference sequence). Sorted-subset replicate PCRs used 200 ng of genomic DNA. This amount corresponded to some 32,000 T cell genomes. The protocol was immunoSEQ multiplex PCR, while the TCRdb copy is restricted to in-frame clones and leaves out a portion. The data hold approximately 940,000 clones, with less than 85% observed a single time. This clone was detected only once. Its antigen is still unknown. The specimen sequenced was memory CD4+ T cells sorted from blood. Subset reported: CD45RA-negative fraction. This chain joins TRBV19 and TRBJ2-1; TRBD2 matches at 14 bases. The sequence was obtained from a man aged 18 to 29 in good health. For the CDR3, the DNA is TGTGCCAGTAGTATGGGACTAGCGGGAGTCGGGGGTAATGAGCAGTTCTTC. This sequence encodes CASSMGLAGVGGNEQFF.